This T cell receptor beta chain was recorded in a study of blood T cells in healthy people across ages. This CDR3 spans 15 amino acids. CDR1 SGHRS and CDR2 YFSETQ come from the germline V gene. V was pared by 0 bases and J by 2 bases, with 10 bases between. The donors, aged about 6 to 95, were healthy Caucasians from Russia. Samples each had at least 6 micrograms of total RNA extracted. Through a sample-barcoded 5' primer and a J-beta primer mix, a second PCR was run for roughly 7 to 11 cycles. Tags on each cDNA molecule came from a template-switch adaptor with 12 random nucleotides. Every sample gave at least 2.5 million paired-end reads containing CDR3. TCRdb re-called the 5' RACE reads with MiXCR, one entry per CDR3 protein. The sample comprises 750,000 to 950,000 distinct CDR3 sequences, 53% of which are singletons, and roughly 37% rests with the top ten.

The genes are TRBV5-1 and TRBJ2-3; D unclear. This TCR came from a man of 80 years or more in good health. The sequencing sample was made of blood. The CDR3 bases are TGCGCCAGCAGCTTGGAAGCCTGGCCCACAGATACGCAGTATTTT. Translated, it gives CASSLEAWPTDTQYF.